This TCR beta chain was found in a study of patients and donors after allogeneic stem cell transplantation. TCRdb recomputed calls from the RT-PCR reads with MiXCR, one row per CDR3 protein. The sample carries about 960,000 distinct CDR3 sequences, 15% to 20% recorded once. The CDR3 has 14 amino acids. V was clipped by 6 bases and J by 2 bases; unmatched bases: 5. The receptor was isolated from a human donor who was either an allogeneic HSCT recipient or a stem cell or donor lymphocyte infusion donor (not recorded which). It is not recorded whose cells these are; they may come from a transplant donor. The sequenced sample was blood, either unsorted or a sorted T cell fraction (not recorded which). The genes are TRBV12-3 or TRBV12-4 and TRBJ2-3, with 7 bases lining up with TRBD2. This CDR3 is CASRRGGDTDTQYF. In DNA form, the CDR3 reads TGTGCCAGCAGACGGGGAGGGGACACAGATACGCAGTATTTT.